The 26 T cell receptor beta chains below come from one sample, sequenced in a study of shared clonotypes between healthy human individuals. This table comes from immunoSEQ multiplex PCR, and its TCRdb copy is limited to in-frame clones, with some not included. The table shows about 2 million clones, with over 85% occurring only once. Sequencing was carried out using naive CD4+ T cells sorted from blood. The subset here: CD45RA+ positively selected. The receptor set was obtained from a man between 18 and 29 years old in good health.

Concerning this clone: In the same sample, other DNA sequences code for this CDR3. The genes are TRBV5-1 and TRBJ2-7, with D perhaps TRBD1 or TRBD2 (5 bases each). V dropped 0 bases and J dropped 3 bases, with 13 bases sitting between them. This CDR3 spans 15 amino acids. Germline CDR1 and CDR2: SGHRS and YFSETQ. CDR3 amino acids: CASSLGGTADYEQYF. Written as DNA, the CDR3 is TGCGCCAGCAGCTTGGGTGGGACGGCGGACTACGAGCAGTACTTC.

The chain links TRBV4-3 to TRBJ2-3; TRBD2 aligns across 8 bases. The germline gives CDR1 LGHNA, CDR2 YSLEER. The V segment lost 3 bases and the J segment 5 bases; nucleotides outside the gene matches: 13. The CDR3 is 17 amino acids. CDR3 nucleotides: TGCGCCAGCAGCCACTCCCCGGGAAGCGGGAGAGTAGATACGCAGTATTTT. Amino acids: CASSHSPGSGRVDTQYF.

In regard to this clone: At one end the junction does not follow the germline gene, possibly because of a read error. The chain couples TRBV28 to TRBJ1-5; D is perhaps TRBD1 (6 bases). The germline V gene encodes CDR1 MDHEN and CDR2 SYDVKM. CDR3 length: 13 residues. The CDR3 DNA is TGTGCCAGCAGTTACGGCGGGGGCCGGAGAGCCAGTTTT. Its protein product is CASSYGGGRRASF.

This rearrangement joins TRBV5-1 to TRBJ2-7, with 9 nucleotides matching TRBD1. Germline CDR1 SGHRS, CDR2 YFSETQ. The J segment lost 1 base and the V segment lost 4 bases, leaving 3 bases of the junction unmatched. The CDR3 consists of 14 residues. CDR3 region: CASSPDRGSYEQYF. CDR3 in DNA: TGCGCCAGCAGCCCGGACAGGGGTTCCTACGAGCAGTACTTC.

V and J are TRBV11-2 and TRBJ2-7; 9 nucleotides match TRBD2. This CDR3 region has 15 residues. V lost 1 base and J lost 7; bases outside the gene matches: 8. CDR1 SGHAT and CDR2 FQNNGV come from the germline V gene. CDR3 sequence: CASSLGASGTGEQYF. CDR3 coding DNA: TGTGCCAGCAGCTTAGGGGCTAGCGGGACGGGAGAGCAGTACTTC.

In regard to this clone: This specimen includes other DNA sequences encoding the same CDR3. The chain joins TRBV5-1 to TRBJ2-7; D unresolved. The V end was cut by 0 bases, the J end by 4 bases, with 8 bases between. The CDR3 consists of 13 residues. Germline V gene lookup returns CDR1 SGHRS and CDR2 YFSETQ. DNA for the CDR3: TGCGCCAGCAGCTTGGCCGGCCCGTACGAGCAGTACTTC. This translates into CASSLAGPYEQYF.

V gene TRBV11-3 combines with J gene TRBJ2-1, with 8 bases that match TRBD2. This CDR3 comprises 15 residues. Germline V gives CDR1 SGHNT, CDR2 YENEEA. V lost 0 bases, J lost 4 bases, and 2 bases stayed unmatched. Here the CDR3 reads CASSLDSGEYNEQFF. In DNA form, the CDR3 reads TGTGCCAGCAGCTTAGATAGCGGGGAGTACAATGAGCAGTTCTTC. The entire variable domain, with the rest obtained from reference TRBV11-3 and TRBJ2-1, is as follows: EAGVVQSPRYKIIEKKQPVAFWCNPISGHNTLYWYLQNLGQGPELLIRYENEEAVDDSQLPKDRFSAERLKGVDSTLKIQPAELGDSAVYLCASSLDSGEYNEQFFGPGTRLTVL.

The rearrangement joins TRBV5-4 to TRBJ1-2; D may be TRBD1 (5 bases). The V end was cut by 2 bases, the J end by 2 bases, with 16 bases between. Germline V gene sequence: CDR1 SGHNT, CDR2 YYREEE (reference sequence). The CDR3 covers 16 residues. CDR3 residues: CASSLGRDWDNYGYTF. The CDR3 region has the DNA TGTGCCAGCAGCTTAGGCAGGGATTGGGACAACTATGGCTACACCTTC.

The chain joins TRBV29-1 to TRBJ1-2; TRBD1 matches 11 bases. Germline V CDR1 and CDR2: SQVTM, ANQGSEA. Trimming at V came to 7 bases and at J to 7 bases, leaving 8 bases not matched to a gene. This CDR3 contains 13 residues. The CDR3 coding sequence is TGCAGCGGAGGACAGGGGGCTAACGGTGGCTACACCTTC. It translates to CSGGQGANGGYTF.

The chain carries TRBV7-2 and TRBJ1-1; 7 bases are a match to TRBD1. CDR1 is SGHTA and CDR2 is FQGNSA in the germline V gene. J gave up 4 bases and V 6 bases, and 11 bases lay outside the gene matches. The CDR3 has 15 amino acids. CDR3: CASRRQQGLVTEAFF. In DNA form, the CDR3 reads TGTGCCAGCAGACGGCAACAGGGGCTGGTCACTGAAGCTTTCTTT.

The rearrangement links TRBV5-8 to TRBJ2-3; D is perhaps TRBD1 or TRBD2 (5 bases each). The V gene lost 5 bases and the J gene lost 3 bases, with 16 bases spanning the gap. CDR3 size: 15 residues. Germline V lookup: CDR1 SGHTS, CDR2 YDEGEE. The CDR3 protein is CASSEMGRKTDTQYF. The CDR3 DNA is TGTGCCAGCAGTGAGATGGGACGGAAGACAGATACGCAGTATTTT.

This chain joins TRBV6-1 and TRBJ1-2, with D unclear. Germline values: CDR1 MNHNS, CDR2 SASEGT. This CDR3 is 14 amino acids long. V lost 4 bases to trimming and J lost 4 bases, with 13 bases between them. CDR3 DNA sequence: TGTGCCAGCAGTGGCCACCCCGCTGGCTATGGCTACACCTTC. Translation gives CASSGHPAGYGYTF.

This clone has only one observation. This chain joins TRBV10-1 and TRBJ2-7; D remains ambiguous. Trimming took 3 bases from V and 3 from J, leaving 6 bases between them. Germline assignment: CDR1 WNHNN and CDR2 SYGVQD (reference sequence). The CDR3 totals 12 residues. The chain's CDR3 is CASSEGFYEQYF. For the CDR3, the DNA is TGCGCCAGCAGTGAAGGGTTCTACGAGCAGTACTTC.

The table lists this clone with a count of one. Different DNA sequences within this sample yield the same CDR3. This chain joins TRBV5-6 and TRBJ2-5; 11 bases line up with TRBD1. The length of the CDR3 is 15 residues. Per germline, CDR1 SGHDT and CDR2 YYEEEE. J was trimmed by 4 bases and V by 4 bases; bases with no gene match: 6. The CDR3 nucleotides read TGTGCCAGCAGCCTCCGGACAGGGGGCGCAGAGACCCAGTACTTC. Amino acids: CASSLRTGGAETQYF.

This sequence joins TRBV5-6 and TRBJ2-6; D not certain. The CDR3 has 14 residues. Per the germline V gene, CDR1 is SGHDT and CDR2 is YYEEEE. Trimming took 3 bases from V and 3 from J, leaving 7 bases between them. In DNA form, the CDR3 reads TGTGCCAGCAGCTCGAATTATGGGGCCAACGTCCTGACTTTC. As protein: CASSSNYGANVLTF.

The chain recombines TRBV9 with TRBJ1-4; D possibly corresponds to TRBD1 (5 bases). The germline V and J ends were trimmed by 0 bases and 5 bases, with 11 bases remaining between them. The V gene's germline CDR1 is SGDLS and CDR2 YYNGEE. There are 15 residues in the CDR3. This CDR3 is CASSVDGRDNEKLFF. CDR3 DNA sequence: TGTGCCAGCAGCGTAGATGGGAGGGACAATGAAAAACTGTTTTTT.

This chain connects TRBV7-2 to TRBJ1-2, with 9 nucleotides matching TRBD1. CDR3 size: 16 residues. Germline CDR1 SGHTA, CDR2 FQGNSA. V lost 5 bases and J lost 0; bases outside the gene matches: 7. The CDR3 DNA follows: TGTGCCAGCAGCCTGGGACAGGGACGATCTAACTATGGCTACACCTTC. Its protein is CASSLGQGRSNYGYTF.

The chain recombines TRBV28 with TRBJ2-2; TRBD2 matches at 7 bases. The CDR3 contains 15 residues. CDR1 MDHEN and CDR2 SYDVKM come from the germline V gene. V was pared by 5 bases and J by 4 bases, with 7 bases of the junction left unmatched. CDR3 in amino acids: CASSPPASGTGELFF. CDR3 DNA sequence: TGTGCCAGCAGTCCTCCCGCTAGCGGCACCGGGGAGCTGTTTTTT.

The chain joins TRBV6-1 to TRBJ2-3; 8 bases align to TRBD1. The CDR3 spans 14 residues. V shed 7 bases and J 2 bases; nucleotides not matched to a gene: 5. The germline gives CDR1 MNHNS, CDR2 SASEGT. The CDR3 reads CASTRGQVTDTQYF. The CDR3 bases are TGTGCCAGCACTAGGGGACAGGTCACAGATACGCAGTATTTT.

The chain combines TRBV6-1 with TRBJ1-5; maybe TRBD1 (5 bases). The V end lost 0 bases, the J end lost 14 bases, and 20 bases lay between the germline ends. CDR3 length: 15 amino acids. Germline assignment: CDR1 MNHNS and CDR2 SASEGT. The CDR3 DNA reads TGTGCCAGCAGTGAAGCAGGTTGGGGGGATCTTAGTAAGCATTTT. Encoded protein: CASSEAGWGDLSKHF.

The chain carries TRBV5-1 and TRBJ1-2; 10 nucleotides line up with TRBD1. CDR3 length equals 14 residues. J gave up 6 bases and V 4 bases, and 6 bases lay outside the gene matches. Germline CDR1 is SGHRS and CDR2 is YFSETQ. CDR3 amino acids: CASSTRGTGDGYTF. Written as DNA, the CDR3 is TGCGCCAGCAGCACTCGGGGGACAGGGGATGGCTACACCTTC.

This chain joins TRBV15 and TRBJ1-6; D is unresolved. Germline-derived CDR1 and CDR2 are LNHNV and YYDKDF (reference sequence). V was cut by 0 bases and J by 8 bases, with 17 bases left in between. The length of the CDR3 is 17 residues. The CDR3, as DNA: TGTGCCACCAGCAGAGATTCCCTAGGCGAGGGTGATTCACCCCTCCACTTT. Protein product: CATSRDSLGEGDSPLHF. The full variable domain, its missing parts supplied by reference TRBV15 and TRBJ1-6, is DAMVIQNPRYQVTQFGKPVTLSCSQTLNHNVMYWYQQKSSQAPKLLFHYYDKDFNNEADTPDNFQSRRPNTSFCFLDIRSPGLGDTAMYLCATSRDSLGEGDSPLHFGNGTRLTVT.

This chain joins TRBV28 and TRBJ2-3; D may correspond to TRBD1 or TRBD2 (6 bases each). From germline, CDR1 is MDHEN and CDR2 SYDVKM. The length of the CDR3 is 15 residues. The V gene lost 7 bases and the J gene lost 5 bases, with 19 bases spanning the gap. The CDR3 loop is CASTEGGLAKDTQYF. CDR3 nucleotide sequence: TGTGCCAGCACCGAAGGGGGGCTAGCGAAAGATACGCAGTATTTT.

This clone appeared a single time. The chain employs TRBV28 and TRBJ2-7; unclear D gene. Germline CDR1 and CDR2: MDHEN and SYDVKM. The CDR3 sequence is 14 residues long. V dropped 3 bases and J dropped 3 bases, with 12 bases sitting between them. DNA of the CDR3: TGTGCCAGCAGTTTTCCAGCGTACGACTACGAGCAGTACTTC. This codes for CASSFPAYDYEQYF.

This clone was counted between two and nine times. The chain joins TRBV5-4 to TRBJ1-3; the D gene is possibly TRBD1 (6 bases). This CDR3 comprises 17 residues. The ends were cut back, 4 bases at V and 3 bases at J, with 20 bases in the middle. CDR1 is SGHNT, CDR2 YYREEE, per germline (reference sequence). CDR3 sequence: CASSTRFLQGSGNTIYF. In DNA, the CDR3 is TGTGCCAGCAGCACCAGGTTCCTACAGGGAAGTGGAAACACCATATATTTT.

Only one count was recorded for this clone. This sequence joins TRBV10-1 and TRBJ2-3, with TRBD2 identical over 13 bases. The germline gives CDR1 WNHNN, CDR2 SYGVQD (reference sequence). The CDR3 is 15 residues long. V lost 8 bases, J lost 4 bases, and 6 bases stayed unmatched. CDR3 nucleotides: TGCGCCAGCGCCCCCGGACTAGCGGGAGCAGATACGCAGTATTTT. Amino acids: CASAPGLAGADTQYF.